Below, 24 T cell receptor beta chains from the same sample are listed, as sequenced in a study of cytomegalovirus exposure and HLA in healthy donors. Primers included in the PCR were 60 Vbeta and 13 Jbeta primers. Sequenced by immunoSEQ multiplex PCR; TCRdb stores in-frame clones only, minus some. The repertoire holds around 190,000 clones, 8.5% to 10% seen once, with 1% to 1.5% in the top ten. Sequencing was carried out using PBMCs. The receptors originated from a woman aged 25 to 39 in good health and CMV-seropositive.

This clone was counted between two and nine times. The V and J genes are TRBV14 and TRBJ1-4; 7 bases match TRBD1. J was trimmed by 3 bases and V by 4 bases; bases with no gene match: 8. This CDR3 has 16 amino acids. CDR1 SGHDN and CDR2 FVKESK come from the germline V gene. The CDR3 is CASSRRNQGANEKLFF. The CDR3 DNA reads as TGTGCCAGCAGCCGCAGGAACCAGGGGGCTAATGAAAAACTGTTTTTT.

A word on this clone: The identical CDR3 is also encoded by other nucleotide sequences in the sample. CDR3 sequence reads: CASSDSIGGISNQPQHF. Here the CDR3 DNA reads TGTGCCAGCAGTGACTCCATCGGGGGTATAAGCAATCAGCCCCAGCATTTT. This chain joins TRBV25-1 and TRBJ1-5; perhaps TRBD1 as D (5 bases). CDR3 length: 17 residues. The germline CDR1 and CDR2 sequences are MGHDK and SYGVNS. Trimming removed 3 bases from V and 1 base from J, with 16 bases in between.

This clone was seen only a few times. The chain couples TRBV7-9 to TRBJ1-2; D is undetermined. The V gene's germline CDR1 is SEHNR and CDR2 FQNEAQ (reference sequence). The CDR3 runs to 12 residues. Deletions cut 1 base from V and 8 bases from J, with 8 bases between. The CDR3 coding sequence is TGTGCCAGCAGCTTAGGCCGGGAGGGCTACACCTTC. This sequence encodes CASSLGREGYTF.

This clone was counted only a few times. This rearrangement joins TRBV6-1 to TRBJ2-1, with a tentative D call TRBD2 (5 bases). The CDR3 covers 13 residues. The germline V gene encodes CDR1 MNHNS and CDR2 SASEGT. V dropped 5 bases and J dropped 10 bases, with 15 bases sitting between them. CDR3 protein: CASSQDSILEQFF. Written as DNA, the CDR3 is TGTGCCAGCAGTCAGGACTCCATTTTGGAGCAGTTCTTC.

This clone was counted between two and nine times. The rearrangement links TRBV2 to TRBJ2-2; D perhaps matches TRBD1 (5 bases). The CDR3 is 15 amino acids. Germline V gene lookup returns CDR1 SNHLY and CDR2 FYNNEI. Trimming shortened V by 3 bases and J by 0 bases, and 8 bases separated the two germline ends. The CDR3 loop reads CASSDQGTNTGELFF. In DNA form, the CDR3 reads TGTGCCAGCAGTGATCAGGGTACGAACACCGGGGAGCTGTTTTTT. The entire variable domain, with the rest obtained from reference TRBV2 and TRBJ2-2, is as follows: EPEVTQTPSHQVTQMGQEVILRCVPISNHLYFYWYRQILGQKVEFLVSFYNNEISEKSEIFDDQFSVERPDGSNFTLKIRSTKLEDSAMYFCASSDQGTNTGELFFGEGSRLTVL.

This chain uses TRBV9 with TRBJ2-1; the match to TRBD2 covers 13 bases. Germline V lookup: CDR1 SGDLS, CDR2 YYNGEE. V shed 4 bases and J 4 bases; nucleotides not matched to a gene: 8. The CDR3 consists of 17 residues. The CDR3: CASSLKTSGRRYNEQFF. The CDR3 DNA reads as TGTGCCAGCAGCTTAAAGACTAGCGGGAGGAGGTACAATGAGCAGTTCTTC.

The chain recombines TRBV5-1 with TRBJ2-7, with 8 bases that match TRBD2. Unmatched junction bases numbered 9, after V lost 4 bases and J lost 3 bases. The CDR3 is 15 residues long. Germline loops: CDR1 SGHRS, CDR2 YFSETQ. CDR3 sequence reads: CASSVAGRGIYEQYF. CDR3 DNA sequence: TGCGCCAGCAGCGTAGCGGGAAGAGGCATCTACGAGCAGTACTTC.

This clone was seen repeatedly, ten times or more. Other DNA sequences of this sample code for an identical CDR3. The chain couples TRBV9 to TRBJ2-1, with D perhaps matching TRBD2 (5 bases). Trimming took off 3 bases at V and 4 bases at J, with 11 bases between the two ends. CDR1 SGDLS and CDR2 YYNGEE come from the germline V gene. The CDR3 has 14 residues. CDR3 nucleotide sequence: TGTGCCAGCAGCGGGGGAGTCGGATACAATGAGCAGTTCTTC. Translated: CASSGGVGYNEQFF.

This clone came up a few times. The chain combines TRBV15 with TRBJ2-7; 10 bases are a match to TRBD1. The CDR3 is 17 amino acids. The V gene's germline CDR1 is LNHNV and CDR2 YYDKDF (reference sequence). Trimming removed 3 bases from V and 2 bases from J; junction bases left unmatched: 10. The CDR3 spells CATSSYYGTGVPYEQYF. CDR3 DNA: TGTGCCACCAGCAGCTATTATGGGACAGGGGTACCCTACGAGCAGTACTTC.

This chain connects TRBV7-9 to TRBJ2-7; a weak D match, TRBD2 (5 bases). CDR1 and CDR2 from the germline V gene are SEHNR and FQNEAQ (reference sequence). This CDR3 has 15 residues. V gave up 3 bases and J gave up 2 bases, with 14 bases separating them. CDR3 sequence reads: CASSLRARNTYEQYF. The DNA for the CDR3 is TGTGCCAGCAGCTTGAGGGCCCGTAACACCTACGAGCAGTACTTC. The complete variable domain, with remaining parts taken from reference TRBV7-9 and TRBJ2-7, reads DTGVSQNPRHKITKRGQNVTFRCDPISEHNRLYWYRQTLGQGPEFLTYFQNEAQLEKSRLLSDRFSAERPKGSFSTLEIQRTEQGDSAMYLCASSLRARNTYEQYFGPGTRLTVT.

In DNA, the CDR3 is TGTGCCAGCAGCCCCTGGCGGCCCCAAGAGACCCAGTACTTC. Amino acid sequence: CASSPWRPQETQYF. The V call is TRBV7-9, the J call TRBJ2-5; D is unclear. Trimming stripped 5 bases from V and 1 base from J, with 11 bases between. CDR1 SEHNR and CDR2 FQNEAQ come from the germline V gene (reference sequence). The CDR3 consists of 14 residues.

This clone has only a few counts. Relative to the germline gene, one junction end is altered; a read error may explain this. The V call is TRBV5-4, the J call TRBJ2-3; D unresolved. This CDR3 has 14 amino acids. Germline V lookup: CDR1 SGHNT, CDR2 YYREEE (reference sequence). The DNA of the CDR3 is TGTGCCAGCAGCTTGTCTCATAGCAAAGATACGCAGTATTTT. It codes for CASSLSHSKDTQYF.

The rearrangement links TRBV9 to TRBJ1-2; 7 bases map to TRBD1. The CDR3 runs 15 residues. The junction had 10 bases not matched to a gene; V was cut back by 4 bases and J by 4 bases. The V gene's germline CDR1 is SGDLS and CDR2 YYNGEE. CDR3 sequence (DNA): TGTGCCAGCAGCCCTCGACCCCGGGACAGCTATGGCTACACCTTC. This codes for CASSPRPRDSYGYTF. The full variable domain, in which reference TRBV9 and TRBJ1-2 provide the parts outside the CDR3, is DSGVTQTPKHLITATGQRVTLRCSPRSGDLSVYWYQQSLDQGLQFLIQYYNGEERAKGNILERFSAQQFPDLHSELNLSSLELGDSALYFCASSPRPRDSYGYTFGSGTRLTVV.

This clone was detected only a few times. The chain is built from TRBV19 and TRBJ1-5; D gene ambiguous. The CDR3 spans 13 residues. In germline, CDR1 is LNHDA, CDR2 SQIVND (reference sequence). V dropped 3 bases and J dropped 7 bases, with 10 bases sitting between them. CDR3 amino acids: CASSMGGGQPQHF. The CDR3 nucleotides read TGTGCCAGTAGTATGGGTGGAGGGCAGCCCCAGCATTTT.

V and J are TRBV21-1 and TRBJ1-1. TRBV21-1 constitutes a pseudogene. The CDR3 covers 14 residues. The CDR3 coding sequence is TGTGCCAGCAGCATTGAAACTACGAACACTGAAGCTTTCTTT. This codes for CASSIETTNTEAFF.

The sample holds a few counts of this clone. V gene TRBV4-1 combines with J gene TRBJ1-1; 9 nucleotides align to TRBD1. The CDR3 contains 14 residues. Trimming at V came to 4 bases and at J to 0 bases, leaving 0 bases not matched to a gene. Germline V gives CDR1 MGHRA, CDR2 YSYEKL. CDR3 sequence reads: CASSRQGVNTEAFF. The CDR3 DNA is TGCGCCAGCAGCCGACAGGGGGTGAACACTGAAGCTTTCTTT.

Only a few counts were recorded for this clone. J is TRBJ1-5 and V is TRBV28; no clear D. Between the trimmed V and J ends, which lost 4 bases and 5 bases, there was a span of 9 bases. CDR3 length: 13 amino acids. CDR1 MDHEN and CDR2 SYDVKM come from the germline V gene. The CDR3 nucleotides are TGTGCCAGCAGTTCCCAATTAGATCAGCCCCAGCATTTT. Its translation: CASSSQLDQPQHF.

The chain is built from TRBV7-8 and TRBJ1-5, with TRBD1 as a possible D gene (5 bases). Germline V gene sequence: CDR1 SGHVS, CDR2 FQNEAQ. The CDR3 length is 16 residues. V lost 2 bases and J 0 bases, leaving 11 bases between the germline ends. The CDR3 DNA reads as TGTGCCAGCAGCTTATGGACACCTTATAGCAATCAGCCCCAGCATTTT. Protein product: CASSLWTPYSNQPQHF.

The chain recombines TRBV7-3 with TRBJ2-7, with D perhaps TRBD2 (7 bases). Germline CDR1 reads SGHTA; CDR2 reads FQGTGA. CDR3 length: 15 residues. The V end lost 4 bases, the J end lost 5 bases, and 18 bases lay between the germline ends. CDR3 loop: CASSYRGGPFHEQYF. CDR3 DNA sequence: TGTGCCAGCAGCTATAGGGGGGGCCCCTTCCACGAGCAGTACTTC. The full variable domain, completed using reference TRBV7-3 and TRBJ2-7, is GAGVSQTPSNKVTEKGKYVELRCDPISGHTALYWYRQSLGQGPEFLIYFQGTGAADDSGLPNDRFFAVRPEGSVSTLKIQRTERGDSAVYLCASSYRGGPFHEQYFGPGTRLTVT.

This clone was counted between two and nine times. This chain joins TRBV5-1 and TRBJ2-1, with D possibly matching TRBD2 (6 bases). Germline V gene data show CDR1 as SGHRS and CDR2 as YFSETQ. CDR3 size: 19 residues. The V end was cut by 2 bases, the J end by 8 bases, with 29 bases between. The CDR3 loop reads CASSFRGSRFALHRDEQFF. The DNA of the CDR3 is TGCGCCAGCAGCTTTCGGGGGAGTAGGTTCGCCCTCCATAGGGATGAGCAGTTCTTC.

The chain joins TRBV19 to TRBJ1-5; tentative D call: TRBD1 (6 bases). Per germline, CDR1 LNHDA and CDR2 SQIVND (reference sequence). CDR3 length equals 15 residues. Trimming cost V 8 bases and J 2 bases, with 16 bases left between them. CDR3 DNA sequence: TGTGCCAGTCTGGAACAGGGAATGCGCAATCAGCCCCAGCATTTT. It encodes CASLEQGMRNQPQHF.

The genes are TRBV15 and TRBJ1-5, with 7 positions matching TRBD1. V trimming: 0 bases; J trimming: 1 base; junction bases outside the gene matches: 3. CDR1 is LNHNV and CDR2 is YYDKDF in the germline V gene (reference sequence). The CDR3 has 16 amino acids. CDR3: CATSRDGDSSNQPQHF. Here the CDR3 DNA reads TGTGCCACCAGCAGAGATGGGGACAGCAGCAATCAGCCCCAGCATTTT.

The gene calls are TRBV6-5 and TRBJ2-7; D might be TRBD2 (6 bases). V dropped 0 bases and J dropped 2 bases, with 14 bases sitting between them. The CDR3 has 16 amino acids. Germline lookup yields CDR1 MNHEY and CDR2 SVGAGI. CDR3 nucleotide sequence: TGTGCCAGCAGTTACTCGATCCAGCGGGCGACCTACGAGCAGTACTTC. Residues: CASSYSIQRATYEQYF.

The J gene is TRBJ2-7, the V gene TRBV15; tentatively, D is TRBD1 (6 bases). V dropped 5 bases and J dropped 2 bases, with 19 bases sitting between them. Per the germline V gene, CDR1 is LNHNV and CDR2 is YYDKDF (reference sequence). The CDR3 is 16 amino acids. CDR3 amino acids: CATSSLQGPSPYEQYF. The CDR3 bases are TGTGCCACCAGCTCCCTCCAGGGGCCCTCCCCCTACGAGCAGTACTTC.